The rows below give T cell receptor beta chains drawn from one sample of a study of STAT3 mutations in large granular lymphocyte leukemia. TCRdb's copy holds only in-frame clones and misses some; the assay was immunoSEQ multiplex PCR. The sample has about 3,800 clones; about two fifths are singletons. The source material was peripheral blood mononuclear cells. Source of these receptors: a man in his sixties with T-cell large granular lymphocyte leukemia. Some clones in this sample may be carry-over from other donors' samples. Each CDR3 is given without its conserved first and last residue. The order of the fields is D gene, V gene, CDR3 protein. A D gene is named only where the DNA matches it firmly.

d_gene: .; v_gene: TRBV30; CDR3aa: AWSGGFGDTQY
d_gene: TRBD1; v_gene: TRBV18; CDR3aa: ASSPPGQGARGYT
d_gene: .; v_gene: TRBV18; CDR3aa: ASSPPGNPFNYGYT
d_gene: .; v_gene: TRBV5-1; CDR3aa: ASSLGEAGMTF
d_gene: .; v_gene: TRBV30; CDR3aa: AWSVGGGTQY
d_gene: .; v_gene: TRBV30; CDR3aa: AWTDSGSPLH
d_gene: .; v_gene: TRBV30; CDR3aa: AWSSGGDQPQH
d_gene: .; v_gene: TRBV5-1; CDR3aa: ASTPSGVSGNTIY
d_gene: TRBD1; v_gene: TRBV30; CDR3aa: AWAGTENSPLH
d_gene: .; v_gene: TRBV5-4; CDR3aa: ASSSPLLDTEAF
d_gene: .; v_gene: TRBV30; CDR3aa: AWSGGGSGYT
d_gene: .; v_gene: TRBV5-1; CDR3aa: ASSSSGADTQY
d_gene: .; v_gene: TRBV5-4; CDR3aa: ASRPAGGAGTNSPLH
d_gene: TRBD1; v_gene: TRBV7-8; CDR3aa: ASSSGQNSNQPQH
d_gene: TRBD1; v_gene: TRBV5-5; CDR3aa: ASSLEQGTLGPQH
d_gene: .; v_gene: TRBV7-9; CDR3aa: ASSLKEGGGEQF
d_gene: TRBD1; v_gene: TRBV30; CDR3aa: AWRQGSTEAF
d_gene: TRBD2; v_gene: TRBV7-9; CDR3aa: ASHGTNDNEQF
d_gene: .; v_gene: TRBV5-1; CDR3aa: ASSLGVGHGYT
d_gene: .; v_gene: TRBV5-1; CDR3aa: ASSLEGTGNTIY
d_gene: TRBD2; v_gene: TRBV30; CDR3aa: AWRGLAGGETQY
d_gene: .; v_gene: TRBV27; CDR3aa: ASRARTSSTGELF
d_gene: .; v_gene: TRBV5-1; CDR3aa: ASRESRGTQY
d_gene: .; v_gene: TRBV5-1; CDR3aa: ASSLGGLDTQY
d_gene: .; v_gene: TRBV5-1; CDR3aa: ASSRQSGEQY
d_gene: .; v_gene: TRBV7-9; CDR3aa: ASSSERQGHQPQH
d_gene: TRBD1; v_gene: TRBV5-1; CDR3aa: ASSREGQGVVQETQY
d_gene: .; v_gene: TRBV30; CDR3aa: AWDAAGVPQH
d_gene: TRBD2; v_gene: TRBV5-6; CDR3aa: ASSLERGGDYNEQF
d_gene: .; v_gene: TRBV19; CDR3aa: ASSIVPGGSGNTIY
d_gene: .; v_gene: TRBV7-9; CDR3aa: ASSVGSGTEAF
d_gene: TRBD1; v_gene: TRBV7-9; CDR3aa: ASSRTGAKEGYGYT
d_gene: .; v_gene: TRBV27; CDR3aa: ASRTDGGRDYGYT
d_gene: TRBD1; v_gene: TRBV7-2; CDR3aa: ASSYTGTGVSGYT
d_gene: TRBD1; v_gene: TRBV30; CDR3aa: AWTGDSLNYGYT
d_gene: TRBD1; v_gene: TRBV29-1; CDR3aa: SVADRGNQPQH
d_gene: .; v_gene: TRBV7-9; CDR3aa: ASSPSYEQY
d_gene: .; v_gene: TRBV10-3; CDR3aa: AIRATGEAF
d_gene: .; v_gene: TRBV18; CDR3aa: ASSPAGRSGYT
d_gene: .; v_gene: TRBV10-3; CDR3aa: ATGDGENNQPQH
d_gene: .; v_gene: TRBV5-5; CDR3aa: ASSLFGGPGTGELF
d_gene: .; v_gene: TRBV5-5; CDR3aa: ASSRDYIQY
d_gene: .; v_gene: TRBV6-1; CDR3aa: ASSEAGAADTQY
d_gene: .; v_gene: TRBV29-1; CDR3aa: SGRAGHTQY
d_gene: TRBD2; v_gene: TRBV7-9; CDR3aa: ASSPTAGHYNEQF
d_gene: .; v_gene: TRBV5-1; CDR3aa: ASSLGPGPERTIY
d_gene: .; v_gene: TRBV7-9; CDR3aa: ASSAGSSPLH
d_gene: TRBD1; v_gene: TRBV5-4; CDR3aa: ASSIFGTEMYEQY
d_gene: .; v_gene: TRBV5-1; CDR3aa: ASSLESGDGYT
d_gene: .; v_gene: TRBV5-4; CDR3aa: ASSLTGQEETQY
d_gene: .; v_gene: TRBV6-5; CDR3aa: ASSYSLGGNSPLH